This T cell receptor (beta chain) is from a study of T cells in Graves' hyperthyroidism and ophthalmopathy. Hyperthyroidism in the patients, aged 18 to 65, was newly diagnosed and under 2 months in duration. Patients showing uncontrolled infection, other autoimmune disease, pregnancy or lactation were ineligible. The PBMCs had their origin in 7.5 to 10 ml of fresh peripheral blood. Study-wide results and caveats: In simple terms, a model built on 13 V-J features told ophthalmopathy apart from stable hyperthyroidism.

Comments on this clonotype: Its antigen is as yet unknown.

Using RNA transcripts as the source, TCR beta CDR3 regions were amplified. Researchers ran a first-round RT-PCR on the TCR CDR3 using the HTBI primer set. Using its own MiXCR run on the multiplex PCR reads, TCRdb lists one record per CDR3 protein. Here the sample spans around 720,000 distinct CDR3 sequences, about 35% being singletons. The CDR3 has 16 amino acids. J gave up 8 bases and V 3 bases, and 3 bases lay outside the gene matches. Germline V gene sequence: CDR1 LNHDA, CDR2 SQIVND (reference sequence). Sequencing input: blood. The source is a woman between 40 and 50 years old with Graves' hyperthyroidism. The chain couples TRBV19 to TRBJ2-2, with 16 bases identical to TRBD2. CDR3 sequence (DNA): TGTGCCAGTAGTATCGGGACTAGCGGGAGGGCAGGGGAGCTGTTTTTT. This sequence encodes CASSIGTSGRAGELFF.